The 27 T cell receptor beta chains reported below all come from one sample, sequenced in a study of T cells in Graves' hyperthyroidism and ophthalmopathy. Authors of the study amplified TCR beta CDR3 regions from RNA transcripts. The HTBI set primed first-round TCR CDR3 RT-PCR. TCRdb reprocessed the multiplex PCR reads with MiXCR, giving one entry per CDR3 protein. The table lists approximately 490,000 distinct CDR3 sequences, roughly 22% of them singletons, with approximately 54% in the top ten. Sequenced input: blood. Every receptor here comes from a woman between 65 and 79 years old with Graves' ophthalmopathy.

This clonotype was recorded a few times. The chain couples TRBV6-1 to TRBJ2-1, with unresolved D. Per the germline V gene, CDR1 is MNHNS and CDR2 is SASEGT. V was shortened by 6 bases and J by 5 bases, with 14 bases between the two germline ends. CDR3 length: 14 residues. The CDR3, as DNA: TGTGCCAGCAGAGATACTTGGGCTGACAATGAGCAGTTCTTC. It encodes CASRDTWADNEQFF.

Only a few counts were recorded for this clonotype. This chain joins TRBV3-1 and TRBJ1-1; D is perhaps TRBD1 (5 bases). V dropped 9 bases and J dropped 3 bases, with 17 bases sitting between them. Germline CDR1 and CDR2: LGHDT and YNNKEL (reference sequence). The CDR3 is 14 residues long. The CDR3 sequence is CASQKYRGDTEAFF. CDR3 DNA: TGTGCCAGTCAAAAGTACCGGGGGGACACTGAAGCTTTCTTT. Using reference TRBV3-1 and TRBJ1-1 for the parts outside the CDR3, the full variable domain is DTAVSQTPKYLVTQMGNDKSIKCEQNLGHDTMYWYKQDSKKFLKIMFSYNNKELIINETVPNRFSPKSPDKAHLNLHINSLELGDSAVYFCASQKYRGDTEAFFGQGTRLTVV.

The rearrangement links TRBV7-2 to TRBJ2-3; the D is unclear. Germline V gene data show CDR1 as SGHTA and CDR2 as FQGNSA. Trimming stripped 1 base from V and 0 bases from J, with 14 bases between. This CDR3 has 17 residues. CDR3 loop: CASSLEGPGRSTDTQYF. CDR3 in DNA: TGTGCCAGCAGCTTAGAAGGCCCCGGCCGGAGCACAGATACGCAGTATTTT.

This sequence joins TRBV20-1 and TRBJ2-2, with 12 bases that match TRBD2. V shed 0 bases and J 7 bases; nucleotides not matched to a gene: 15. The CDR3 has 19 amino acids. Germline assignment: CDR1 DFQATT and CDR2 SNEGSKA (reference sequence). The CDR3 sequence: CSARDALAGGGTVDGELFF. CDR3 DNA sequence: TGCAGTGCTAGAGATGCACTAGCGGGAGGAGGGACGGTTGACGGGGAGCTGTTTTTT.

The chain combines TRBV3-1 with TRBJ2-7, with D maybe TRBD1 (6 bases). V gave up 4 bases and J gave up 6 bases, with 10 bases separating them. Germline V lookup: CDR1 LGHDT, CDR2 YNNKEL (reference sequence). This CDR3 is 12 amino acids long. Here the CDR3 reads CASSPAGVEQYF. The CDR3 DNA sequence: TGTGCCAGCAGCCCAGCAGGGGTCGAGCAGTACTTC.

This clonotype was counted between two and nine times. The CDR3 DNA sequence: TGTGCCACCAGTGATTTAGGGCAGAACACCGGGGAGCTGTTTTTT. Translation gives CATSDLGQNTGELFF. The gene calls are TRBV24-1 and TRBJ2-2; no firm D call. The germline V and J ends were trimmed by 1 base and 1 base, with 6 bases remaining between them. The germline V gene encodes CDR1 KGHDR and CDR2 SFDVKD. This CDR3 spans 15 amino acids.

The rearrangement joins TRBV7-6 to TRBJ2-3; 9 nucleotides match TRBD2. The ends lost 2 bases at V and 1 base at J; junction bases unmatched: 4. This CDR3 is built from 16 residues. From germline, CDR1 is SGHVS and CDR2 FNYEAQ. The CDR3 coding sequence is TGTGCCAGCAGCTTACGGGCTAGCGGGGGCACAGATACGCAGTATTTT. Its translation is CASSLRASGGTDTQYF. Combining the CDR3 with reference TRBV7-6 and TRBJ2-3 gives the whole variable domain GAGVSQSPRYKVTKRGQDVALRCDPISGHVSLYWYRQALGQGPEFLTYFNYEAQQDKSGLPNDRFSAERPEGSISTLTIQRTEQRDSAMYRCASSLRASGGTDTQYFGPGTRLTVL.

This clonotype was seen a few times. CDR3 DNA sequence: TGTGCCTGGACTAAAACAGGGGGGAAATCACCCCTCCACTTT. Residues: CAWTKTGGKSPLHF. The J gene is TRBJ1-6, the V gene TRBV30; 8 positions match TRBD1. Germline assignment: CDR1 GTSNPN and CDR2 SVGIG (reference sequence). The V gene end was trimmed by 4 bases and the J gene end by 10 bases; junction bases not matched to a gene: 9. The CDR3 extends over 14 amino acids.

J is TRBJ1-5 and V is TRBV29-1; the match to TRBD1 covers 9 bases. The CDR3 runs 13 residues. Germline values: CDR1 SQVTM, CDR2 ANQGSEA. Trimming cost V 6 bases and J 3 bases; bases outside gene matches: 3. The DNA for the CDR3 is TGCAGCGTGGGACAGGGCACCAATCAGCCCCAGCATTTT. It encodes CSVGQGTNQPQHF.

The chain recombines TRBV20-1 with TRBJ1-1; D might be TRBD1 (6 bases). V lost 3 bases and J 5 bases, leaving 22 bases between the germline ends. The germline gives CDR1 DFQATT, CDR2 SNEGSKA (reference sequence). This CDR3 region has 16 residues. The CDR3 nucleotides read TGCAGTGCTAGTAGATCAGGGGTACGGGGAAAGACTGAAGCTTTCTTT. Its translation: CSASRSGVRGKTEAFF.

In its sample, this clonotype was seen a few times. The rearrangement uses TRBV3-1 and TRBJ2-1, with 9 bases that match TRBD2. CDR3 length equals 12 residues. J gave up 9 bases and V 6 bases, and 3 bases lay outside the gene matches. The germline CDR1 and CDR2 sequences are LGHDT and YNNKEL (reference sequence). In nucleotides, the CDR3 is TGTGCCAGCAGACATAGCGGGAGTGAGCAGTTCTTC. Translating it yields CASRHSGSEQFF.

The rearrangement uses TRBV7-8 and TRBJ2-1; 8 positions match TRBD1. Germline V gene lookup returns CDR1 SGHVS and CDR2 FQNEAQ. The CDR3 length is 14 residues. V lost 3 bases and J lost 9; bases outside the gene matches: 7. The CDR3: CASSFRGRGPEQFF. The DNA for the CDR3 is TGTGCCAGCAGCTTCAGGGGGCGCGGGCCTGAGCAGTTCTTC.

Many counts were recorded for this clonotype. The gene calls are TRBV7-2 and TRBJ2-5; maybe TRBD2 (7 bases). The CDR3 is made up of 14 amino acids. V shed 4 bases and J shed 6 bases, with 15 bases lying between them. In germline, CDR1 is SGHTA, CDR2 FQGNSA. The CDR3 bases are TGTGCCAGCAGCTGGGGCGGGGGCGCAAAGACCCAGTACTTC. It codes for CASSWGGGAKTQYF.

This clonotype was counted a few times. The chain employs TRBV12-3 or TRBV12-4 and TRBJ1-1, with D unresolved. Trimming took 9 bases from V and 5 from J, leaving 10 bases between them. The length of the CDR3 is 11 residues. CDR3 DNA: TGTGCCAGTACTCGGTGGACTGAAGCTTTCTTT. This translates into CASTRWTEAFF.

The CDR3 DNA is TGTGCCAGCAGCTTGCCAAATTCACCCCTCCACTTT. This codes for CASSLPNSPLHF. The V gene is TRBV7-2, the J gene TRBJ1-6; D not resolved. Trimming stripped 3 bases from V and 7 bases from J, with 4 bases between. The length of the CDR3 is 12 residues. CDR1 is SGHTA, CDR2 FQGNSA, per germline.

The CDR3 loop reads CASSGGHNKGYTF. The CDR3, as DNA: TGTGCCAGCAGCGGAGGGCATAACAAGGGCTACACCTTC. This chain joins TRBV7-6 and TRBJ1-2; D unresolved. Germline V gene lookup returns CDR1 SGHVS and CDR2 FNYEAQ. The CDR3 extends over 13 amino acids. Trimming removed 5 bases from V and 8 bases from J, with 15 bases in between.

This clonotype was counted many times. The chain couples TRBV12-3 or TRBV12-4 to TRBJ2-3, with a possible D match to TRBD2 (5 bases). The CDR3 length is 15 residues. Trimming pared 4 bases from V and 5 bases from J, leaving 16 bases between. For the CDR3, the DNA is TGTGCCAGCAGTTCTATGTCTTTGGCGGGAGATACGCAGTATTTT. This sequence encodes CASSSMSLAGDTQYF.

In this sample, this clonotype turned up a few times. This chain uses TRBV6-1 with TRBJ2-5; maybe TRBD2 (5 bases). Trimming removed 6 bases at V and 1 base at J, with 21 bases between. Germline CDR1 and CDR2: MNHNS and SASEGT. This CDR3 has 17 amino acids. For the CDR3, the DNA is TGTGCCAGCAGCCCACCGGGTGGAGGCGCTCTCCAAGAGACCCAGTACTTC. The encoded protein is CASSPPGGGALQETQYF.

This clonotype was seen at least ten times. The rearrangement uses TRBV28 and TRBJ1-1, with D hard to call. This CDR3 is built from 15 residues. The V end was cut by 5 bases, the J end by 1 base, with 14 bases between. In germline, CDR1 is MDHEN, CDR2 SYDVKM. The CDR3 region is CASSPLGFRNTEAFF. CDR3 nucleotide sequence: TGTGCCAGCAGTCCACTTGGGTTTAGGAACACTGAAGCTTTCTTT.

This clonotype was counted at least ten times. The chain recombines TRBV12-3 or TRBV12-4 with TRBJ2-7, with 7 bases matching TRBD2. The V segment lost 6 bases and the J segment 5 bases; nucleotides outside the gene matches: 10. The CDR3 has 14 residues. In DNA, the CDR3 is TGTGCCAGCAGCTCGACCGGGACTACGGACGAGCAGTACTTC. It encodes CASSSTGTTDEQYF.

The chain's CDR3 is CAAGGGGETQYF. Written as DNA, the CDR3 is TGTGCCGCGGGGGGGGGTGGAGAGACCCAGTACTTC. V and J are TRBV6-1 and TRBJ2-5; 9 bases fit TRBD2. After removal of 11 bases from V and 4 bases from J, the junction contained 5 bases not matched to a gene. The CDR3 sequence is 12 residues long. From germline, CDR1 is MNHNS and CDR2 SASEGT.

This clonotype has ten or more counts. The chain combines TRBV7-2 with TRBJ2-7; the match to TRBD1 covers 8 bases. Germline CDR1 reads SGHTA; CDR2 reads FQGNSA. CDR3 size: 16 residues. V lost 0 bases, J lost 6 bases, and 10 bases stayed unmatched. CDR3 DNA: TGTGCCAGCAGCTTAGCGGGGGACAGGATCTTGGGCGAGCAGTACTTC. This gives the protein CASSLAGDRILGEQYF.

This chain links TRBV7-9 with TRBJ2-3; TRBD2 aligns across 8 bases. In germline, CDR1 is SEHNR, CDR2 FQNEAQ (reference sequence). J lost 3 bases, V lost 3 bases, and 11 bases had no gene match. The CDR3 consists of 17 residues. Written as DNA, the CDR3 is TGTGCCAGCAGCTTCAACGTCGCTGGCGGGAGGACAGATACGCAGTATTTT. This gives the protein CASSFNVAGGRTDTQYF.

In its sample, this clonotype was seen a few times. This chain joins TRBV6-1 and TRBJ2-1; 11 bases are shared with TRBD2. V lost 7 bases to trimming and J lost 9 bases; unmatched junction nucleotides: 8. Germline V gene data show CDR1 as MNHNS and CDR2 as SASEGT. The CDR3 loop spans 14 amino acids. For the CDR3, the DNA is TGTGCCAGCAACCCGACTAGCGGGATTAGTGAGCAGTTCTTC. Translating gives CASNPTSGISEQFF.

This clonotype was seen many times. In DNA, the CDR3 is TGTGCCAGCAGTTTTCACTCTGAGATGGCTAACTATGGCTACACCTTC. Translating gives CASSFHSEMANYGYTF. The chain is built from TRBV27 and TRBJ1-2; the D is unclear. Between the trimmed V and J ends, which lost 3 bases and 0 bases, there was a span of 14 bases. Germline loops: CDR1 MNHEY, CDR2 SMNVEV (reference sequence). The CDR3 covers 16 residues.

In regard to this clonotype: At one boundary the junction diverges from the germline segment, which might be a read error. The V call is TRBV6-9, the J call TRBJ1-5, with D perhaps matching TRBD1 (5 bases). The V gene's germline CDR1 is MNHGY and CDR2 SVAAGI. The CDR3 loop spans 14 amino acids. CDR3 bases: TGTGCCAGCCGTTACCGGGGGGGGGATCGGACCCAGCATTTT. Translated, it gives CASRYRGGDRTQHF.

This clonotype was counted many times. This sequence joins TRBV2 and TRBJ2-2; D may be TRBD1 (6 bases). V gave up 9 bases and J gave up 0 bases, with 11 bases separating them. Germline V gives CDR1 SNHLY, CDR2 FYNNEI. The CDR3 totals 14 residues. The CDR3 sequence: CASSGQTNTGELFF. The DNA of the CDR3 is TGTGCCAGTTCTGGACAGACGAACACCGGGGAGCTGTTTTTT.